The sequence of this T cell receptor (beta chain) was determined in a study of early T cells in non-severe SARS-CoV-2 infection. The TCR library protocol was used to attach unique molecular identifiers. These identifiers were attached to individual cDNA molecules. A single record per CDR3 protein comes from TCRdb applying MiXCR to the 5' RACE reads. The sample carries about 36,000 distinct CDR3 sequences, under 8% recorded once. V lost 3 bases and J 2 bases, leaving 10 bases between the germline ends. The CDR3 extends over 14 amino acids. This clonotype has only a few counts. This sample comprised whole blood, obtained at baseline. V usage is TRBV12-3 or TRBV12-4 and J usage is TRBJ2-5; D not resolved. The sequence derives from an adult who was a healthcare worker with PCR-confirmed SARS-CoV-2 infection or an uninfected control (not recorded which). CDR3 DNA: TGTGCCAGCAGTTTTCTGCTCGGACAAGAGACCCAGTACTTC. Amino acid sequence: CASSFLLGQETQYF.